These T cell receptor beta chains were read from a single sample in a study of T cell responses to AZD1222 COVID-19 vaccine. The repertoire was sequenced with immunoSEQ multiplex PCR; TCRdb's copy has only in-frame clones and lacks some. The sample has under 170,000 clones, 94% seen once. The material was peripheral blood, obtained on day 0 of AZD1222 vaccination. These receptors came from an adult in good health. Each CDR3 is given with its conserved first and last residue. A D gene is named only where the DNA matches it firmly. Expanded clones get a size class; other rows say once, few or many, or leave the size out.

>TRBV20-1|.|TRBJ1-1|once|11
TGCAGTGCTAGGAGGACACTTGAAGCTTTCTTT
CSARRTLEAFF
>TRBV20-1|.|TRBJ2-3|once|11
TGCAGTGCTAGAGACTGGGATACGCAGTATTTT
CSARDWDTQYF
>TRBV18|.|TRBJ1-6|once|12
TGTGCCAGCTCAACCAATAATTCACCCCTCCACTTT
CASSTNNSPLHF
>TRBV6-5|TRBD1|TRBJ1-6|.|15
TGTGCCAGCAGTTATGGGACAGGGGGCGTGACACCCCTCCACTTT
CASSYGTGGVTPLHF
>TRBV6-2/TRBV6-3|.|TRBJ2-1|.|16
TGTGCCAGCAGTTACTTGTCCGGCAGCGCCTCCAATGAGCAGTTCTTC
CASSYLSGSASNEQFF
>TRBV7-9|TRBD1|TRBJ1-1|few|16
TGTGCCAGCAGCTTAGATCCGGGACAGGGGAACACTGAAGCTTTCTTT
CASSLDPGQGNTEAFF
>TRBV19|TRBD1|TRBJ1-1|.|16
TGTGCCAGTAGTATAACAGGGGGCCTCTGGGACACTGAAGCTTTCTTT
CASSITGGLWDTEAFF
>TRBV4-1|TRBD2|TRBJ2-3|.|17
TGCGCCAGCAGCCAATTGATTCGGGGGGAGGGCCCAGATACGCAGTATTTT
CASSQLIRGEGPDTQYF
>TRBV30|.|TRBJ2-1|.|14
TGTGCCTGGAGTCCGGTGACAGTCGGGTATGAGCAGTTCTTC
CAWSPVTVGYEQFF
>TRBV24-1|.|TRBJ1-1|.|15
TGTGCCACCCTAGGGGGAGAACTTATGAACACTGAAGCTTTCTTT
CATLGGELMNTEAFF
>TRBV6-5|TRBD1|TRBJ2-5|.|13
TGTGCCAAGTCGGGACAGGGAGGAGAGACCCAGTACTTC
CAKSGQGGETQYF
>TRBV7-2|.|TRBJ1-5|.|14
TGTGCCAGCAGCGGTAGGTTTAGCAATCAGCCCCAGCATTTT
CASSGRFSNQPQHF
>TRBV7-9|TRBD1|TRBJ1-1|.|14
TGTGCCAGCAGTCCTCGGACAGGGAACACTGAAGCTTTCTTT
CASSPRTGNTEAFF
>TRBV5-8|TRBD2|TRBJ2-3|.|15
TGTGCCAGCAGGCCCCGCGGGAGGCCGGCAGATACGCAGTATTTT
CASRPRGRPADTQYF